This T cell receptor beta chain is from a study of T-cell reconstitution after alpha-beta-depleted transplantation in children. During its preparation, the TCRbeta library received unique molecular identifiers. TCRdb reanalysed the PCR reads using MiXCR and keeps one entry per CDR3 protein. In the table there are 700,000 to 950,000 distinct CDR3 sequences, roughly 15% of which are singletons. This clonotype was found a few times. Its antigen is unknown. Study results and caveats: After transplant, high TCRbeta diversity at day 60 in some patients arose from surviving recipient T cells and thymic progenitors. Several hundred expanded graft clones reportedly gave rise to the alpha-beta T cells present about two months after transplant. After one year, T-cell counts and TCRbeta diversity mostly came from new T cells.

Germline CDR1 SNHLY, CDR2 FYNNEI. The CDR3 spans 15 residues. V gave up 6 bases and J gave up 9 bases; unmatched junction bases: 6. The V and J genes are TRBV2 and TRBJ2-1; 15 nucleotides match TRBD2. This clonotype was sampled from a male patient younger than 18 who had a stem cell transplant for acute lymphoblastic leukemia, so the T cells may come from the graft donor. The sequencing here drew on PBMCs, mostly from graft donor cells, taken 360 days after TCRalphabeta/CD19-depleted stem cell transplant. The DNA for the CDR3 is TGTGCCAGCAGAGGACTAGCGGGAGGGCCCTTTGAGCAGTTCTTC. Translation gives CASRGLAGGPFEQFF.